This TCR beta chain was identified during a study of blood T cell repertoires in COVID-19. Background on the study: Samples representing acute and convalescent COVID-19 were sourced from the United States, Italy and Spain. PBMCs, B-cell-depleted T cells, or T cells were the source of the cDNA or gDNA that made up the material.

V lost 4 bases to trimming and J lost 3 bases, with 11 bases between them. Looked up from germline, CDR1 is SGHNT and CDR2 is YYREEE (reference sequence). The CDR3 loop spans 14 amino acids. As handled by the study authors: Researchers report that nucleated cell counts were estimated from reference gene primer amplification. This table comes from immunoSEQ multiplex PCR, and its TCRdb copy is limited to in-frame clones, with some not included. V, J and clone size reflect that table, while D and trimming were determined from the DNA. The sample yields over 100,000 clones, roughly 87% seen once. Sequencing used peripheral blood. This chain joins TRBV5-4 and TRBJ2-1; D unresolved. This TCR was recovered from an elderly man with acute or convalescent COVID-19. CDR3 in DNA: TGTGCCAGCAGCCCCGGAGATTTCTACAATGAGCAGTTCTTC. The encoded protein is CASSPGDFYNEQFF. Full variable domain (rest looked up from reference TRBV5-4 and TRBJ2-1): ETGVTQSPTHLIKTRGQQVTLRCSSQSGHNTVSWYQQALGQGPQFIFQYYREEENGRGNFPPRFSGLQFPNYSSELNVNALELDDSALYLCASSPGDFYNEQFFGPGTRLTVL.